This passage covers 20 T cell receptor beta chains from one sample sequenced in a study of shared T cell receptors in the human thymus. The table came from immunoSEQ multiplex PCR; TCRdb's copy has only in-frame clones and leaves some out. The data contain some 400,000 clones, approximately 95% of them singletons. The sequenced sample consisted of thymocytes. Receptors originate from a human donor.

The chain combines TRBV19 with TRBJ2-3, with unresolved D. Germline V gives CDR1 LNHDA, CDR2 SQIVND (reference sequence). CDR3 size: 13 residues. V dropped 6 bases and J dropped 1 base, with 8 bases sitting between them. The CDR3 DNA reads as TGTGCCAGTAGGGACCGACGCACAGATACGCAGTATTTT. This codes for CASRDRRTDTQYF.

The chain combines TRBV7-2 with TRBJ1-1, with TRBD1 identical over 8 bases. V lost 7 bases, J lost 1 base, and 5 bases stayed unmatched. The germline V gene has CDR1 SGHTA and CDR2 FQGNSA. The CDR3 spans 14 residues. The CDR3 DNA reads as TGTGCCAGCAAAGCCGGGACAGGGAACACTGAAGCTTTCTTT. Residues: CASKAGTGNTEAFF.

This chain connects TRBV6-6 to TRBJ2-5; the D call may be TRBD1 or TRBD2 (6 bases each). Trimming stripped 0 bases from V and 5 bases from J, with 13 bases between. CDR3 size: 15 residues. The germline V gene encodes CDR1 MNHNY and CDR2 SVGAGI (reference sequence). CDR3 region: CASSYSGGGGETQYF. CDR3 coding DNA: TGTGCCAGCAGTTACTCTGGCGGAGGGGGGGAGACCCAGTACTTC.

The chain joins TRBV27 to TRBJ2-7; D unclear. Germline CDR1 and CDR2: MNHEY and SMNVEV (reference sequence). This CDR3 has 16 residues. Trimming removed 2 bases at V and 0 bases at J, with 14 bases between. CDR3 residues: CASSLRVGGVSYEQYF. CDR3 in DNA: TGTGCCAGCAGTTTAAGGGTTGGTGGGGTCTCCTACGAGCAGTACTTC.

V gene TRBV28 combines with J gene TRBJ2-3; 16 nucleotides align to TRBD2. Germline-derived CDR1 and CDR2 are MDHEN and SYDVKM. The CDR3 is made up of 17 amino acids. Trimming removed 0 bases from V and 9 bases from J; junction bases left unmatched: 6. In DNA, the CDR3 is TGTGCCAGCAGTTTATGTGGGACTAGCGGGAGGGCCGGCACGCAGTATTTT. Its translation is CASSLCGTSGRAGTQYF.

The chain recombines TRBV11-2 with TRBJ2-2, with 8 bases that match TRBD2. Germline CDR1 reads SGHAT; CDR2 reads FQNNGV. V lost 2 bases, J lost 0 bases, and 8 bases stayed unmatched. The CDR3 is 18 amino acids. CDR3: CASSLLLREGANTGELFF. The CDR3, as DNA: TGTGCCAGCAGCTTACTACTCCGGGAGGGAGCGAACACCGGGGAGCTGTTTTTT.

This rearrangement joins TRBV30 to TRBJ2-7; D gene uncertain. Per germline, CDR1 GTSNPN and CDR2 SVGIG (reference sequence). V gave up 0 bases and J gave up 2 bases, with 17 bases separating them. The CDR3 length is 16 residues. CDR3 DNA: TGTGCCTGGAGTGTATCTAGACTTCTCTTGACCTACGAGCAGTACTTC. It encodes CAWSVSRLLLTYEQYF.

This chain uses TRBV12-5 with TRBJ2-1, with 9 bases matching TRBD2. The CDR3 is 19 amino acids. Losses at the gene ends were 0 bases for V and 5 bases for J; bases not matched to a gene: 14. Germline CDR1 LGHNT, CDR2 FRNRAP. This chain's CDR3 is CASGLVGVPLAGIDNEQFF. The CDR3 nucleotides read TGTGCTAGTGGTTTGGTGGGGGTCCCTCTAGCGGGAATCGACAATGAGCAGTTCTTC.

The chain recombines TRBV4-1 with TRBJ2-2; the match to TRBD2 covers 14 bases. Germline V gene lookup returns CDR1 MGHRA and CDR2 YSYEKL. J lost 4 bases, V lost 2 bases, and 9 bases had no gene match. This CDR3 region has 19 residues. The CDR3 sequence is CASSQLTSGRAGSTGELFF. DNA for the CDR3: TGCGCCAGCAGCCAATTGACTAGCGGGAGGGCGGGGTCCACCGGGGAGCTGTTTTTT.

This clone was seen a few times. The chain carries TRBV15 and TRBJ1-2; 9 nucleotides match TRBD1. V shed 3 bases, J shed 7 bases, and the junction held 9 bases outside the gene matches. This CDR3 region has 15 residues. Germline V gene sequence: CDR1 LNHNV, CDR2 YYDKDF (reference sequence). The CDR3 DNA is TGTGCCACCAGCAGTGAAGGACAGGGGCCGCTTGGCTACACCTTC. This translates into CATSSEGQGPLGYTF.

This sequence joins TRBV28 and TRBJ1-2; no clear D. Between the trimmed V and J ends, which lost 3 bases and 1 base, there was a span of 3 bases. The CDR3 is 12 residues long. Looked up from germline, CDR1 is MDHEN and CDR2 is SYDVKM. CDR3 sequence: CASSFRNYGYTF. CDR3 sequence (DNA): TGTGCCAGCAGTTTTCGTAACTATGGCTACACCTTC.

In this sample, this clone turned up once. The CDR3 protein is CSAPAGWSYNEQFF. The CDR3 DNA follows: TGCAGCGCCCCGGCGGGGTGGTCCTACAATGAGCAGTTCTTC. V gene TRBV29-1 combines with J gene TRBJ2-1, with a possible D match to TRBD2 (6 bases). The CDR3 loop spans 14 amino acids. From germline, CDR1 is SQVTM and CDR2 ANQGSEA. V was cut by 7 bases and J by 1 base, with 14 bases left in between.

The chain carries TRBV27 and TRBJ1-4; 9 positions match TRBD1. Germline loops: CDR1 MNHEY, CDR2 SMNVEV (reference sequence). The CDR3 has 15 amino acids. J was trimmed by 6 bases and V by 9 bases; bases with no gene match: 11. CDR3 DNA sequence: TGTGCCAGTACTTCCCTCGGGACAGGGTATGAAAAACTGTTTTTT. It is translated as CASTSLGTGYEKLFF.

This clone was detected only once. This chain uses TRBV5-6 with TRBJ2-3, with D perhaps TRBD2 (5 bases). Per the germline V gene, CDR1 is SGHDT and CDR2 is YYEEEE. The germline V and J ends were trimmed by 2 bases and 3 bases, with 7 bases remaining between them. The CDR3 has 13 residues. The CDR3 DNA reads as TGTGCCAGCAGCTTTAGGGAGACAGATACGCAGTATTTT. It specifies CASSFRETDTQYF.

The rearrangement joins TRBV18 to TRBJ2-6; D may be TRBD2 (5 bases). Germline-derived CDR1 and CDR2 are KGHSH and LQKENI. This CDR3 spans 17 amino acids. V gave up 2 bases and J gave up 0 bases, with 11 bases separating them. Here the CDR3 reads CASSPKTGISGANVLTF. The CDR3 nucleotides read TGTGCCAGCTCACCAAAGACGGGGATCTCTGGGGCCAACGTCCTGACTTTC.

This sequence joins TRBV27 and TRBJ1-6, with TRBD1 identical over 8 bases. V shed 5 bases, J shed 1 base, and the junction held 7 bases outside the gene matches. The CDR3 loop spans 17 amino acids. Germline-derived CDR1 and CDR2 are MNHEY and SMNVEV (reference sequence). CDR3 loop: CASSKQGAQSYNSPLHF. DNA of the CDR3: TGTGCCAGCAGTAAGCAGGGGGCGCAATCCTATAATTCACCCCTCCACTTT.

CDR3 sequence reads: CASSTRQGSKKSNQPQHF. In nucleotides, the CDR3 is TGTGCCAGCAGCACCAGACAGGGCAGTAAGAAAAGCAATCAGCCCCAGCATTTT. The chain recombines TRBV7-2 with TRBJ1-5; 7 positions agree with TRBD1. Germline V gives CDR1 SGHTA, CDR2 FQGNSA. CDR3 length: 18 residues. V was clipped by 5 bases and J by 1 base; unmatched bases: 14.

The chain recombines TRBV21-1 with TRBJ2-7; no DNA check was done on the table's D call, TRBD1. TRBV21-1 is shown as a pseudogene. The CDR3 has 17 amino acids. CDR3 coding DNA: TGTGCCAGCAGCCCCCAGGCATGGGCCATTTGGGCCTACGAGCAGTACTTC. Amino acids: CASSPQAWAIWAYEQYF.

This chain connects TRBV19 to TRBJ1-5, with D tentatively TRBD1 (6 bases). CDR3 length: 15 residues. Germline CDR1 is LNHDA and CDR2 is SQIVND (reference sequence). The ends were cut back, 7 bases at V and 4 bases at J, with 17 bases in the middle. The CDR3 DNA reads TGTGCCAGTACCATAGGGGGGAGGGCTAATCAGCCCCAGCATTTT. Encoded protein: CASTIGGRANQPQHF.

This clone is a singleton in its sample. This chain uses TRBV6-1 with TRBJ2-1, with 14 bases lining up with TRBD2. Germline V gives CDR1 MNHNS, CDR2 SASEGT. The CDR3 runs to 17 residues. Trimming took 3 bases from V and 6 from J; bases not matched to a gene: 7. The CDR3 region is CASSEGLAGVMGNEQFF. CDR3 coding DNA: TGTGCCAGCAGTGAGGGACTAGCGGGAGTTATGGGCAATGAGCAGTTCTTC.